Listed below are T cell receptor beta chains from one sample, sequenced in a study of early T cells in non-severe SARS-CoV-2 infection. TCRdb called the 5' RACE reads again in MiXCR, with one record for every CDR3 protein. Of 70,000 to 85,000 distinct CDR3 sequences detected, roughly 12% appear once; the ten largest clones hold 15% to 17%. The sample in question was whole blood, obtained at baseline. The receptors originated from an adult who was a healthcare worker with PCR-confirmed SARS-CoV-2 infection or an uninfected control (not recorded which). The donor label of this sample is uncertain. Each CDR3 is given with its conserved first and last residue. A D gene is named only where the DNA matches it firmly. Not every row has a clone size; where given, it reads once, few, many or a size class.

D	size	V	J	CDR3	DNA
NA	few	TRBV7-7	TRBJ2-2	CASSLAGFGTGELFF	TGTGCCAGCAGCTTGGCAGGCTTCGGGACCGGGGAGCTGTTTTTT
NA	many	TRBV12-3/TRBV12-4	TRBJ2-1	CASSSSPLGGPIRSYNEQFF	TGTGCCAGCAGTTCCTCCCCTTTGGGGGGCCCTATCCGCTCCTACAATGAGCAGTTCTTC
NA	many	TRBV14	TRBJ2-1	CASGPGTEQFF	TGTGCCAGCGGCCCAGGTACTGAGCAGTTCTTC
NA	few	TRBV18	TRBJ2-4	CASSSKRLPIAKNIQYF	TGTGCCAGCTCATCGAAGCGACTCCCAATAGCCAAAAACATTCAGTACTTC
NA	NA	TRBV30	TRBJ1-2	CAWSVELYGYTF	TGTGCCTGGAGTGTCGAGCTCTATGGCTACACCTTC
TRBD1	few	TRBV19	TRBJ2-5	CASSTTGAAWETQYF	TGTGCCAGTAGTACTACAGGGGCCGCCTGGGAGACCCAGTACTTC
NA	NA	TRBV10-1	TRBJ1-4	CASSRDGLNEKLFF	TGCGCCAGCAGCCGGGACGGCCTTAATGAAAAACTGTTTTTT
NA	NA	TRBV11-2	TRBJ2-1	CASSLVPGDDSYNEQFF	TGTGCCAGCAGCTTAGTCCCGGGGGATGATAGCTACAATGAGCAGTTCTTC
NA	many	TRBV5-1	TRBJ2-5	CASSRGEYQETQYF	TGCGCCAGCAGCAGGGGCGAGTACCAAGAGACCCAGTACTTC
NA	few	TRBV11-2	TRBJ2-3	CASSLDGGVGPNTQYF	TGTGCCAGCAGCTTAGATGGCGGTGTGGGCCCAAATACGCAGTATTTT
NA	NA	TRBV12-3/TRBV12-4	TRBJ2-7	CASSLAGGTSYEQYF	TGTGCCAGCAGTTTAGCGGGGGGAACCTCCTACGAGCAGTACTTC
TRBD1	NA	TRBV27	TRBJ1-5	CASSPTGDQPQHF	TGTGCCAGCAGCCCGACAGGGGATCAGCCCCAGCATTTT
NA	NA	TRBV4-3	TRBJ2-1	CASSQVWWATYNEQFF	TGCGCCAGCAGCCAAGTCTGGTGGGCTACTTACAATGAGCAGTTCTTC
TRBD1	NA	TRBV20-1	TRBJ1-5	CSARETGNQPQHF	TGCAGTGCTAGAGAGACAGGGAACCAGCCCCAGCATTTT
TRBD2	many	TRBV27	TRBJ2-7	CASSPPPASGSDEQYF	TGTGCCAGCAGTCCACCGCCGGCTAGCGGGAGCGACGAGCAGTACTTC
NA	many	TRBV20-1	TRBJ2-7	CSARDPQGLSYEQYF	TGCAGTGCTAGAGATCCCCAGGGCCTTTCATACGAGCAGTACTTC